Below, 8 T cell receptor beta chains from the same sample are listed, as sequenced in a study of blood T cell repertoires in COVID-19. Using immunoSEQ multiplex PCR, the repertoire was profiled, and TCRdb retains in-frame clones only, with some absent. The table shows about 24,000 clones, with 86% occurring only once. The sample was peripheral blood. Every receptor here comes from a human donor with active COVID-19. The donor label of this sample is uncertain.

This clone was observed a handful of times. V usage is TRBV28 and J usage is TRBJ2-1, with TRBD1 as a possible D gene (6 bases). Deletions cut 6 bases from V and 5 bases from J, with 11 bases between. The CDR3 runs to 13 residues. Germline lookup yields CDR1 MDHEN and CDR2 SYDVKM. DNA of the CDR3: TGTGCCAGCAGCCTGGGGGCCAACAATGAGCAGTTCTTC. It is translated as CASSLGANNEQFF.

The chain couples TRBV6-6 to TRBJ1-3, with D uncertain. V was clipped by 3 bases and J by 3 bases, with 6 bases between them. The CDR3 length is 13 residues. CDR1 is MNHNY, CDR2 SVGAGI, per germline (reference sequence). CDR3 loop: CASSYSSGNTIYF. The CDR3 DNA sequence: TGTGCCAGCAGTTATTCCAGTGGAAACACCATATATTTT.

The chain employs TRBV19 and TRBJ2-5, with TRBD1 identical over 9 bases. In germline, CDR1 is LNHDA, CDR2 SQIVND (reference sequence). The CDR3 runs to 16 residues. The J segment lost 1 base and the V segment lost 4 bases, leaving 7 bases of the junction unmatched. The CDR3 nucleotides are TGTGCCAGTAGTACCATACAGGGGGCCATCCAAGAGACCCAGTACTTC. It translates to CASSTIQGAIQETQYF.

There are a few counts of this clone. The gene calls are TRBV2 and TRBJ1-1; no clear D. This CDR3 has 14 amino acids. The V end was cut by 4 bases, the J end by 0 bases, with 9 bases between. Germline V gene sequence: CDR1 SNHLY, CDR2 FYNNEI. The CDR3 DNA follows: TGTGCCAGCAGTGTAGGCAGGATGAACACTGAAGCTTTCTTT. This gives the protein CASSVGRMNTEAFF.

The V gene is TRBV11-2, the J gene TRBJ1-2; D remains ambiguous. Trimming left V 1 base short and J 0 bases short, with 15 bases between. The CDR3 totals 17 residues. Germline assignment: CDR1 SGHAT and CDR2 FQNNGV. CDR3 in amino acids: CASSLGGRSTPNYGYTF. For the CDR3, the DNA is TGTGCCAGCAGCTTAGGCGGCAGAAGTACCCCTAACTATGGCTACACCTTC.

The chain carries TRBV28 and TRBJ2-2, with D maybe TRBD2 (5 bases). Germline V CDR1 and CDR2: MDHEN, SYDVKM. This CDR3 contains 15 residues. The V and J ends lost 2 bases and 6 bases respectively, with 13 bases between them. In DNA, the CDR3 is TGTGCCAGCAGTTTACGTGGGTTCGGGGCCGGGGAGCTGTTTTTT. Amino acid sequence: CASSLRGFGAGELFF.

The V call is TRBV30, the J call TRBJ1-2; D remains unclear. V gave up 0 bases and J gave up 7 bases, with 15 bases separating them. The germline CDR1 and CDR2 sequences are GTSNPN and SVGIG (reference sequence). This CDR3 region has 14 residues. CDR3 residues: CAWSVTSWRGGYTF. CDR3 nucleotides: TGTGCCTGGAGTGTAACGTCTTGGCGGGGTGGCTACACCTTC.

The J gene is TRBJ2-2, the V gene TRBV6-5; possibly TRBD1 for D (5 bases). V dropped 2 bases and J dropped 0 bases, with 10 bases sitting between them. This CDR3 region has 16 residues. Germline V gene sequence: CDR1 MNHEY, CDR2 SVGAGI. CDR3 DNA: TGTGCCAGCAGTTACACCAGGGTGGCGAACACCGGGGAGCTGTTTTTT. Protein product: CASSYTRVANTGELFF.